The clone carrying this T cell receptor (beta chain) was counted ten times or more. As yet, its antigen is unknown. Each CDR3 protein gets one entry after TCRdb re-called the 5' RACE reads with MiXCR. This table has 150,000 to 200,000 distinct CDR3 sequences, roughly 12% appearing once. The record originates from a study of CD8 T cells in ankylosing spondylitis. Broader study findings: Previously reported in reactive arthritis synovial fluid and blood were some of the motif variants.

Trimming cost V 3 bases and J 3 bases, with 3 bases left between them. Germline V gene sequence: CDR1 MDHEN, CDR2 SYDVKM. The length of the CDR3 is 12 residues. This TCR was recovered from a male donor with ankylosing spondylitis or in good health (not recorded which). Sequencing was carried out using blood, either unsorted or a sorted T cell fraction (not recorded which). The chain employs TRBV28 and TRBJ2-4; D not resolved. CDR3: CASSFVKNIQYF. CDR3 bases: TGTGCCAGCAGTTTCGTCAAAAACATTCAGTACTTC.